In its sample, the clone carrying this TCR beta chain was seen a few times. This sample is part of a study of early T cells in non-severe SARS-CoV-2 infection. Germline lookup yields CDR1 SQVTM and CDR2 ANQGSEA. Between the trimmed V and J ends, which lost 3 bases and 3 bases, there was a span of 13 bases. The CDR3 runs 14 residues. Each CDR3 protein is one row after TCRdb ran MiXCR on the 5' RACE reads. The sample holds over 60,000 distinct CDR3 sequences, around a tenth seen once. The sample comprised whole blood. This clonotype was obtained from an adult who was a healthcare worker with PCR-confirmed SARS-CoV-2 infection or an uninfected control (not recorded which). V is TRBV29-1 and J is TRBJ2-3; possible D gene TRBD2, 6 bases. The CDR3 DNA reads TGCAGCGTTGACACCGGGAGAGGGACAGATACGCAGTATTTT. Translating gives CSVDTGRGTDTQYF.